The 30 T cell receptor beta chains given below trace back to one sample, sequenced in a study of glioma-infiltrating T cells after dendritic cell vaccination. Here immunoSEQ multiplex PCR was the method, and the copy in TCRdb shows in-frame clones only, minus some. The sample has 80,000 to 100,000 clones, 65% to 85% seen once. Time point given: after dendritic cell vaccination, including at tumor progression/relapse. The material was blood, obtained after dendritic cell vaccination. The receptors come from a human donor with glioblastoma.

This clone has just a few counts. The chain employs TRBV9 and TRBJ1-1, with D possibly matching TRBD1 (6 bases). The germline V gene encodes CDR1 SGDLS and CDR2 YYNGEE. V was clipped by 6 bases and J by 5 bases, with 20 bases between them. The CDR3 consists of 15 residues. The DNA for the CDR3 is TGTGCCAGCACGCCCTTACGGGGGGCAAGGACTGAAGCTTTCTTT. Translating it yields CASTPLRGARTEAFF. The full variable domain, its missing parts supplied by reference TRBV9 and TRBJ1-1, is DSGVTQTPKHLITATGQRVTLRCSPRSGDLSVYWYQQSLDQGLQFLIQYYNGEERAKGNILERFSAQQFPDLHSELNLSSLELGDSALYFCASTPLRGARTEAFFGQGTRLTVV.

The chain has TRBV28 and TRBJ1-2, with a tentative D call TRBD1 (6 bases). V lost 7 bases, J lost 0 bases, and 12 bases lay in between. The germline CDR1 and CDR2 sequences are MDHEN and SYDVKM. The length of the CDR3 is 14 residues. Here the CDR3 reads CASTLGGANYGYTF. DNA for the CDR3: TGTGCCAGCACTCTAGGGGGTGCTAACTATGGCTACACCTTC.

The CDR3: CSVGEQGYEQYF. The CDR3 region has the DNA TGCAGCGTTGGAGAACAGGGTTACGAGCAGTACTTC. The chain has TRBV29-1 and TRBJ2-7; a weak D match, TRBD1 (6 bases). Germline CDR1 SQVTM, CDR2 ANQGSEA. V dropped 4 bases and J dropped 4 bases, with 11 bases sitting between them. The CDR3 totals 12 residues.

This chain connects TRBV6-5 to TRBJ2-2; TRBD1 matches at 8 bases. Per germline, CDR1 MNHEY and CDR2 SVGAGI. The CDR3 spans 14 residues. The trim removed 5 bases at V and 4 bases at J, leaving 3 bases unmatched. As DNA, the CDR3 is TGTGCCAGCAGTGGACAGGGTAGCACCGGGGAGCTGTTTTTT. This codes for CASSGQGSTGELFF.

The chain has TRBV5-1 and TRBJ1-1; possibly TRBD1 for D (5 bases). There are 14 residues in the CDR3. Trimming pared 1 base from V and 4 bases from J, leaving 11 bases between. Germline CDR1 reads SGHRS; CDR2 reads YFSETQ. In DNA form, the CDR3 reads TGCGCCAGCAGCTTGTCATTGGGGGGCACTGAAGCTTTCTTT. Its protein product is CASSLSLGGTEAFF.

The chain recombines TRBV30 with TRBJ1-1; 7 positions agree with TRBD1. V was clipped by 1 base and J by 5 bases; unmatched bases: 7. Germline V gives CDR1 GTSNPN, CDR2 SVGIG (reference sequence). CDR3 size: 14 residues. As DNA, the CDR3 is TGTGCCTGGAGTGGCCCGGCCAGGGGGACTGAAGCTTTCTTT. Protein product: CAWSGPARGTEAFF.

The chain employs TRBV11-2 and TRBJ2-7; D possibly corresponds to TRBD2 (6 bases). The CDR3 is 17 residues long. The V end lost 0 bases, the J end lost 0 bases, and 15 bases lay between the germline ends. Germline CDR1 SGHAT, CDR2 FQNNGV. The CDR3 protein is CASSLDRWASASYEQYF. CDR3 coding DNA: TGTGCCAGCAGCTTAGACAGGTGGGCTAGCGCCTCCTACGAGCAGTACTTC. Complete variable domain (other parts from reference TRBV11-2 and TRBJ2-7): EAGVAQSPRYKIIEKRQSVAFWCNPISGHATLYWYQQILGQGPKLLIQFQNNGVVDDSQLPKDRFSAERLKGVDSTLKIQPAKLEDSAVYLCASSLDRWASASYEQYFGPGTRLTVT.

The chain uses TRBV19 and TRBJ1-2; no definite D call. Germline-derived CDR1 and CDR2 are LNHDA and SQIVND (reference sequence). The CDR3 length is 15 residues. Trimming cost V 8 bases and J 0 bases, with 16 bases left between them. CDR3 protein: CASVSLAGTNYGYTF. CDR3 in DNA: TGTGCCAGTGTCTCGCTCGCAGGAACTAACTATGGCTACACCTTC.

The chain employs TRBV5-4 and TRBJ1-1; perhaps TRBD1 as D (6 bases). Between the trimmed V and J ends, which lost 3 bases and 1 base, there was a span of 7 bases. The CDR3 contains 13 residues. Germline values: CDR1 SGHNT, CDR2 YYREEE (reference sequence). The CDR3 nucleotides are TGTGCCAGCAGCTCGACAGGGAACACTGAAGCTTTCTTT. Protein sequence: CASSSTGNTEAFF.

This clone was found a few times. This chain joins TRBV5-1 and TRBJ2-1; 11 bases align to TRBD1. The CDR3 has 15 residues. Germline V gene data show CDR1 as SGHRS and CDR2 as YFSETQ. The V segment lost 3 bases and the J segment 6 bases; nucleotides outside the gene matches: 5. CDR3 sequence: CASSWGQGVVNEQFF. The CDR3 nucleotides are TGCGCCAGCAGCTGGGGACAGGGGGTGGTCAATGAGCAGTTCTTC.

This clone has just a few counts. The chain carries TRBV10-2 and TRBJ1-5; D is perhaps TRBD1 (6 bases). Between the trimmed V and J ends, which lost 0 bases and 2 bases, there was a span of 14 bases. Germline V gene sequence: CDR1 WSHSY, CDR2 SAAADI. CDR3 length: 17 residues. CDR3 in amino acids: CASSESTGPLGNQPQHF. The CDR3 bases are TGCGCCAGCAGTGAGTCGACAGGACCTTTAGGCAATCAGCCCCAGCATTTT.

V and J are TRBV28 and TRBJ2-7, with 7 nucleotides matching TRBD1. The V segment lost 6 bases and the J segment 3 bases; nucleotides outside the gene matches: 2. The CDR3 contains 12 residues. Germline V gene data show CDR1 as MDHEN and CDR2 as SYDVKM. The CDR3 nucleotides read TGTGCCAGCAGCCAGGGGGTCTACGAGCAGTACTTC. This sequence encodes CASSQGVYEQYF.

The rearrangement uses TRBV28 and TRBJ1-5; 11 bases line up with TRBD1. Per the germline V gene, CDR1 is MDHEN and CDR2 is SYDVKM. This CDR3 has 16 residues. After removal of 5 bases from V and 9 bases from J, the junction contained 12 bases not matched to a gene. The CDR3 DNA reads TGTGCCAGCAGTGTCGGGACAGGGGGTTCCACGCGGCCCCAGCATTTT. It encodes CASSVGTGGSTRPQHF.

The V and J genes are TRBV9 and TRBJ1-1, with 7 bases aligning to TRBD1. CDR1 is SGDLS and CDR2 is YYNGEE in the germline V gene. The CDR3 has 15 amino acids. Germline trimming cut 4 bases from V and 0 bases from J; bases unmatched to any gene: 6. The CDR3 here is CASSPRQGLNTEAFF. The CDR3, as DNA: TGTGCCAGCAGCCCACGACAGGGTCTGAACACTGAAGCTTTCTTT.

This clone showed up just a few times. The genes are TRBV27 and TRBJ2-7; 14 nucleotides match TRBD2. The V gene's germline CDR1 is MNHEY and CDR2 SMNVEV (reference sequence). Germline trimming cut 5 bases from V and 3 bases from J; bases unmatched to any gene: 3. This CDR3 region has 15 residues. The CDR3 coding sequence is TGTGCCAGCAGTGGGGGGACTAGCGGGAGCTACGAGCAGTACTTC. It is translated as CASSGGTSGSYEQYF.

The chain uses TRBV20-1 and TRBJ1-1; no clear D. The germline CDR1 and CDR2 sequences are DFQATT and SNEGSKA (reference sequence). CDR3 length equals 11 residues. CDR3 amino acids: CNTHRNTEAFF. The DNA of the CDR3 is TGCAACACCCACAGGAACACTGAAGCTTTCTTT.

The J gene is TRBJ2-7, the V gene TRBV19, with D perhaps matching TRBD1 (5 bases). In germline, CDR1 is LNHDA, CDR2 SQIVND (reference sequence). V was pared by 5 bases and J by 2 bases, with 10 bases between. The CDR3 spans 13 residues. The CDR3 region is CASSSDTTYEQYF. CDR3 nucleotides: TGTGCCAGTAGTTCGGACACAACCTACGAGCAGTACTTC. The full variable domain, in which reference TRBV19 and TRBJ2-7 provide the parts outside the CDR3, is DGGITQSPKYLFRKEGQNVTLSCEQNLNHDAMYWYRQDPGQGLRLIYYSQIVNDFQKGDIAEGYSVSREKKESFPLTVTSAQKNPTAFYLCASSSDTTYEQYFGPGTRLTVT.

The J gene is TRBJ1-4, the V gene TRBV4-1; 9 bases align to TRBD1. From germline, CDR1 is MGHRA and CDR2 YSYEKL. The CDR3 loop spans 17 amino acids. Trimming cost V 8 bases and J 5 bases; bases outside gene matches: 15. In DNA, the CDR3 is TGCGCCAGCTCCCAGAATCCCTCCGGGACAGGGAATGAAAAACTGTTTTTT. Its translation is CASSQNPSGTGNEKLFF.

The V call is TRBV5-1, the J call TRBJ2-1; 8 bases are a match to TRBD2. The J segment lost 0 bases and the V segment lost 4 bases, leaving 9 bases of the junction unmatched. The CDR3 has 17 residues. Germline values: CDR1 SGHRS, CDR2 YFSETQ. The DNA for the CDR3 is TGCGCCAGCAGCCACCCTAGCGGGCCACTCTCCTACAATGAGCAGTTCTTC. Protein: CASSHPSGPLSYNEQFF.

The rearrangement uses TRBV5-6 and TRBJ1-4; D is perhaps TRBD1 (5 bases). The ends were cut back, 6 bases at V and 4 bases at J, with 10 bases in the middle. Germline CDR1 reads SGHDT; CDR2 reads YYEEEE. The CDR3 covers 13 residues. CDR3 in amino acids: CASKRGLNEKLFF. The CDR3 DNA follows: TGTGCCAGCAAAAGGGGTCTTAATGAAAAACTGTTTTTT.

This sequence joins TRBV15 and TRBJ2-3, with D uncertain. Trimming took 0 bases from V and 7 from J, leaving 5 bases between them. From germline, CDR1 is LNHNV and CDR2 YYDKDF (reference sequence). The CDR3 contains 12 residues. The CDR3 here is CATSRDQYTQYF. In DNA, the CDR3 is TGTGCCACCAGCAGAGATCAATATACGCAGTATTTT.

V usage is TRBV2 and J usage is TRBJ2-7; TRBD2 aligns across 9 bases. The V gene end was trimmed by 6 bases and the J gene end by 7 bases; junction bases not matched to a gene: 4. Germline-derived CDR1 and CDR2 are SNHLY and FYNNEI. This CDR3 is 12 amino acids long. CDR3 bases: TGTGCCAGCAGCGGACTAGCGTGGGAGCAGTACTTC. This gives the protein CASSGLAWEQYF.

The CDR3 loop is CASSAGGGLRTEAFF. The CDR3 DNA is TGCGCCAGCAGCGCCGGGGGGGGTTTGCGGACTGAAGCTTTCTTT. The chain has TRBV5-1 and TRBJ1-1; D possibly corresponds to TRBD1 (5 bases). The CDR3 has 15 residues. Trimming stripped 4 bases from V and 5 bases from J, with 18 bases between. Germline CDR1 is SGHRS and CDR2 is YFSETQ.

The V gene is TRBV11-3, the J gene TRBJ2-1; the D is unclear. The CDR3 runs 12 residues. V was pared by 4 bases and J by 5 bases, with 6 bases between. CDR1 and CDR2 from the germline V gene are SGHNT and YENEEA. CDR3 sequence: CASSYIDNEQFF. CDR3 coding DNA: TGTGCCAGCAGCTATATCGACAATGAGCAGTTCTTC.

As concerns this clone: Germline is not matched at one junction end, which may reflect a read error. This rearrangement joins TRBV7-2 to TRBJ2-3, with 11 bases fitting TRBD1. CDR3 length equals 16 residues. CDR1 and CDR2 from the germline V gene are SGHTA and FQGNSA. The CDR3 sequence is CASSLGQGAFTDTQYF. The CDR3 DNA follows: TGTGCCAGCAGTTTAGGACAGGGGGCGTTCACAGATACGCAGTATTTT.

The chain combines TRBV28 with TRBJ2-2; maybe TRBD2 (7 bases). The length of the CDR3 is 15 residues. The V end was cut by 7 bases, the J end by 7 bases, with 19 bases between. Germline V gene sequence: CDR1 MDHEN, CDR2 SYDVKM. CDR3 sequence (DNA): TGTGCCAGCACCTCAGGGGAGGGCAGGGGCGGGGAGCTGTTTTTT. Protein product: CASTSGEGRGGELFF. The full variable domain, completed using reference TRBV28 and TRBJ2-2, is DVKVTQSSRYLVKRTGEKVFLECVQDMDHENMFWYRQDPGLGLRLIYFSYDVKMKEKGDIPEGYSVSREKKERFSLILESASTNQTSMYLCASTSGEGRGGELFFGEGSRLTVL.

V and J are TRBV18 and TRBJ1-2; the match to TRBD1 covers 8 bases. CDR3 length: 14 residues. Germline V CDR1 and CDR2: KGHSH, LQKENI. Germline trimming cut 3 bases from V and 4 bases from J; bases unmatched to any gene: 4. The CDR3: CASSPGQEIYGYTF. Here the CDR3 DNA reads TGTGCCAGCTCACCGGGACAGGAGATCTATGGCTACACCTTC.

The rearrangement uses TRBV2 and TRBJ1-2, with 12 bases aligning to TRBD1. The CDR3 sequence is 15 residues long. Trimming took 8 bases from V and 3 from J; bases not matched to a gene: 7. CDR1 SNHLY and CDR2 FYNNEI come from the germline V gene. This CDR3 reads CASRGDRGRDYGYTF. DNA for the CDR3: TGTGCCAGCCGGGGGGACAGGGGGCGCGACTATGGCTACACCTTC.

The chain links TRBV7-9 to TRBJ2-7; weak D call: TRBD1 (6 bases). Trimming cost V 5 bases and J 6 bases, with 20 bases left between them. Germline V lookup: CDR1 SEHNR, CDR2 FQNEAQ (reference sequence). The CDR3 contains 15 residues. CDR3 residues: CASSNRDGFESEQYF. In DNA form, the CDR3 reads TGTGCCAGCAGCAACAGGGACGGATTTGAGTCCGAGCAGTACTTC.

The rearrangement joins TRBV19 to TRBJ1-5; 8 positions agree with TRBD1. The germline V gene has CDR1 LNHDA and CDR2 SQIVND (reference sequence). The V segment lost 1 base and the J segment 7 bases; nucleotides outside the gene matches: 9. The CDR3 is made up of 16 amino acids. CDR3 DNA: TGTGCCAGTAGTATAGGGGGGACAGGAGTTATACAGCCCCAGCATTTT. This codes for CASSIGGTGVIQPQHF. The complete variable domain, with remaining parts taken from reference TRBV19 and TRBJ1-5, reads DGGITQSPKYLFRKEGQNVTLSCEQNLNHDAMYWYRQDPGQGLRLIYYSQIVNDFQKGDIAEGYSVSREKKESFPLTVTSAQKNPTAFYLCASSIGGTGVIQPQHFGDGTRLSIL.